This T cell receptor beta chain was found in a study of CD4 and CD8 cells across lung adenocarcinoma regions. MiXCR was run by TCRdb on the PCR reads, yielding one entry per CDR3 protein. Of 9,500 to 11,000 distinct CDR3 sequences listed, approximately 53% are singletons. The CDR3 runs 14 residues. Germline V gene data show CDR1 as SGHTA and CDR2 as FQGNSA. This clonotype has at least ten counts. The V call is TRBV7-2, the J call TRBJ2-5; D not certain. The J call may be faulty, since TRBJ2-7 better matches the DNA end. This receptor was identified in a male donor with lung adenocarcinoma. The CD4 and CD8 labels of this study may be unreliable. The sequencing sample was made of CD4+ T cells from the center of a lung tumor. CDR3 bases: TGTGCCAGCAGCTTATGGGCGACCGAATACGAGCAGTACTTC. Encoded protein: CASSLWATEYEQYF.